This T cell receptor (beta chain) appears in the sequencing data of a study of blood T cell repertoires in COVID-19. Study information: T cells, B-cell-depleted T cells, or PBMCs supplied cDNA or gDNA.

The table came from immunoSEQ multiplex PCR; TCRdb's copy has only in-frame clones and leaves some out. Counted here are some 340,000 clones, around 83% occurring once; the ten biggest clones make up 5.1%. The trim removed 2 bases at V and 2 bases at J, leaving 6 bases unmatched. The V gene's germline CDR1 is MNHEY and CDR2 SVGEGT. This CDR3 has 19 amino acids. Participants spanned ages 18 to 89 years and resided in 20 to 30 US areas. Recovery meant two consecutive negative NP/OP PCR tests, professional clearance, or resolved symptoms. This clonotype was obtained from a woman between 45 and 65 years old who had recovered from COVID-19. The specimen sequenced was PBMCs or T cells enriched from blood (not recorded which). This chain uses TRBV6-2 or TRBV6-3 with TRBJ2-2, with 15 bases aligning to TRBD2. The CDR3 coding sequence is TGTGCCAGCAGTTACGGCGGACTAGCGGGAGGGCCAAACACCGGGGAGCTGTTTTTT. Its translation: CASSYGGLAGGPNTGELFF.